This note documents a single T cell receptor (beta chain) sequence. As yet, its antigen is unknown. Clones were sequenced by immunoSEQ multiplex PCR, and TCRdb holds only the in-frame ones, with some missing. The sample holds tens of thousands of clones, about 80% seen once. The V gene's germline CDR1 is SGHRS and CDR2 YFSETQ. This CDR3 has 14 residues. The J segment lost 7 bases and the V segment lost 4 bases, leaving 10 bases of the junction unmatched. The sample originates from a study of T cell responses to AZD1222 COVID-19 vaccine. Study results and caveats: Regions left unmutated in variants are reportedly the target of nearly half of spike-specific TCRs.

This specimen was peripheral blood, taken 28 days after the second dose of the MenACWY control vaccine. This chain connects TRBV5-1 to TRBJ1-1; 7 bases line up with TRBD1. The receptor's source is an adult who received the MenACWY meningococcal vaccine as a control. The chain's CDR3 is CASSTPDRAVEAFF. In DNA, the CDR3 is TGCGCCAGCAGCACGCCAGACAGGGCTGTTGAAGCTTTCTTT.